Each of the 21 T cell receptor beta chains below was sequenced from the same sample in a study of CD8+ T cells in alopecia areata. It was cDNA, reverse transcribed from extracted RNA, that served as the sequencing template. The table came from immunoSEQ multiplex PCR; TCRdb's copy has only in-frame clones and leaves some out. The sample shows 150,000 to 200,000 clones, 64% of them seen only once. This sample's treatment: oral pan-JAK inhibitor, 5-10 mg twice daily. Sequenced here: CD4+ T cells sorted from blood, sampled between weeks 49 and 50, from a patient treated with tofacitinib. The receptors were gathered from a human donor with alopecia areata.

The chain joins TRBV7-2 to TRBJ2-3, with D tentatively TRBD1 or TRBD2 (5 bases each). The germline V gene encodes CDR1 SGHTA and CDR2 FQGNSA. This CDR3 has 18 amino acids. Trimming removed 3 bases from V and 0 bases from J, with 19 bases in between. CDR3 nucleotides: TGTGCCAGCAGCTTCCTGGGTGGTGGGGGACCTAGCACAGATACGCAGTATTTT. It yields the protein CASSFLGGGGPSTDTQYF.

This clone was counted a few times. The chain uses TRBV15 and TRBJ2-1, with D possibly being TRBD1 (6 bases). This CDR3 comprises 16 residues. CDR1 LNHNV and CDR2 YYDKDF come from the germline V gene (reference sequence). V lost 3 bases and J 4 bases, leaving 16 bases between the germline ends. CDR3 loop: CATSRETGSPYNEQFF. The CDR3 DNA reads as TGTGCCACCAGCAGGGAGACAGGCAGCCCTTACAATGAGCAGTTCTTC.

This rearrangement joins TRBV27 to TRBJ1-2; TRBD1 aligns across 10 bases. Germline CDR1 is MNHEY and CDR2 is SMNVEV (reference sequence). The CDR3 totals 13 residues. J gave up 5 bases and V 4 bases, and 1 base lay outside the gene matches. CDR3 residues: CASSWGQGYGYTF. DNA for the CDR3: TGTGCCAGCAGTTGGGGACAGGGGTATGGCTACACCTTC.

The rearrangement uses TRBV29-1 and TRBJ1-5; D is undetermined. V was trimmed by 6 bases and J by 4 bases, leaving 13 bases between them. In germline, CDR1 is SQVTM, CDR2 ANQGSEA. CDR3 size: 13 residues. The CDR3 here is CSVQARENQPQHF. The CDR3 DNA is TGCAGCGTCCAGGCACGGGAAAATCAGCCCCAGCATTTT.

The chain has TRBV4-3 and TRBJ2-5, with D perhaps matching TRBD2 (5 bases). Per the germline V gene, CDR1 is LGHNA and CDR2 is YSLEER. V dropped 0 bases and J dropped 4 bases, with 15 bases sitting between them. This CDR3 comprises 16 residues. CDR3 nucleotides: TGCGCCAGCAGCCAAGAAACATCCAGAGGGTTAGAGACCCAGTACTTC. It specifies CASSQETSRGLETQYF.

In this sample, this clone turned up once. The chain is built from TRBV29-1 and TRBJ2-3; TRBD1 aligns across 9 bases. This CDR3 is built from 14 residues. The V segment lost 4 bases and the J segment 1 base; nucleotides outside the gene matches: 3. Germline V lookup: CDR1 SQVTM, CDR2 ANQGSEA. The CDR3 protein is CSVAWDRGTDTQYF. The CDR3 DNA follows: TGCAGCGTTGCGTGGGACAGGGGCACAGATACGCAGTATTTT.

A single count supports this clone. V is TRBV5-4 and J is TRBJ2-1; 8 bases align to TRBD2. The junction had 2 bases not matched to a gene; V was cut back by 0 bases and J by 0 bases. Germline V gene lookup returns CDR1 SGHNT and CDR2 YYREEE (reference sequence). The CDR3 runs to 16 residues. CDR3 region: CASSLAGGFSYNEQFF. The CDR3 nucleotides are TGTGCCAGCAGCTTGGCGGGGGGGTTCTCCTACAATGAGCAGTTCTTC.

The genes are TRBV10-3 and TRBJ2-6; D unresolved. The CDR3 has 16 residues. Deletions cut 7 bases from V and 4 bases from J, with 17 bases between. CDR1 ENHRY and CDR2 SYGVKD come from the germline V gene. This CDR3 is CAIMDPTLTGANVLTF. CDR3 nucleotide sequence: TGTGCCATCATGGACCCGACGCTAACGGGGGCCAACGTCCTGACTTTC.

This chain links TRBV5-1 with TRBJ2-4, with 9 bases matching TRBD2. V trimming: 0 bases; J trimming: 7 bases; junction bases outside the gene matches: 5. This CDR3 has 15 residues. The germline gives CDR1 SGHRS, CDR2 YFSETQ. The CDR3 DNA sequence: TGCGCCAGCAGCTTGGAAGGCGGGGGGGCGAACATTCAGTACTTC. It translates to CASSLEGGGANIQYF.

J is TRBJ2-5 and V is TRBV30, with D unclear. This CDR3 comprises 11 residues. Germline CDR1 reads GTSNPN; CDR2 reads SVGIG (reference sequence). V shed 2 bases and J shed 5 bases, with 6 bases lying between them. CDR3 nucleotides: TGTGCCTGGAGTCCCGGGGAGACCCAGTACTTC. It encodes CAWSPGETQYF.

This clone was recorded a few times. This chain joins TRBV7-9 and TRBJ2-2; D remains ambiguous. Trimming removed 5 bases at V and 1 base at J, with 11 bases between. There are 15 residues in the CDR3. Germline V gene lookup returns CDR1 SEHNR and CDR2 FQNEAQ (reference sequence). The CDR3 sequence is CASSVATGNTGELFF. In DNA form, the CDR3 reads TGTGCCAGCAGCGTCGCTACGGGGAACACCGGGGAGCTGTTTTTT.

This clone was counted only a few times. V is TRBV7-9 and J is TRBJ1-5; TRBD1 agrees at 12 bases. This CDR3 contains 15 residues. The V gene's germline CDR1 is SEHNR and CDR2 FQNEAQ (reference sequence). Germline trimming cut 5 bases from V and 8 bases from J; bases unmatched to any gene: 7. In DNA form, the CDR3 reads TGTGCCAGCAGCGCGGGGACAGGGGGCACGGAGCCCCAGCATTTT. It yields the protein CASSAGTGGTEPQHF. Looking up the rest from reference TRBV7-9 and TRBJ1-5 gives the full variable domain: DTGVSQNPRHKITKRGQNVTFRCDPISEHNRLYWYRQTLGQGPEFLTYFQNEAQLEKSRLLSDRFSAERPKGSFSTLEIQRTEQGDSAMYLCASSAGTGGTEPQHFGDGTRLSIL.

This clone was recorded once. V is TRBV7-3 and J is TRBJ2-7; 9 bases fit TRBD1. CDR3 size: 12 residues. From germline, CDR1 is SGHTA and CDR2 FQGTGA. Germline trimming cut 6 bases from V and 3 bases from J; bases unmatched to any gene: 0. CDR3 residues: CASRDRGYEQYF. The CDR3 DNA reads as TGTGCCAGCAGGGACAGGGGCTACGAGCAGTACTTC. Full variable domain (missing parts from reference TRBV7-3 and TRBJ2-7): GAGVSQTPSNKVTEKGKYVELRCDPISGHTALYWYRQSLGQGPEFLIYFQGTGAADDSGLPNDRFFAVRPEGSVSTLKIQRTERGDSAVYLCASRDRGYEQYFGPGTRLTVT.

The gene calls are TRBV7-3 and TRBJ2-4; a weak D match, TRBD2 (6 bases). Germline values: CDR1 SGHTA, CDR2 FQGTGA. The V end lost 2 bases, the J end lost 5 bases, and 10 bases lay between the germline ends. This CDR3 comprises 14 residues. CDR3 DNA sequence: TGTGCCAGCAGCTTAGGAGGGAACCAAAACATTCAGTACTTC. Its translation is CASSLGGNQNIQYF.

This sequence joins TRBV30 and TRBJ1-6; D gene ambiguous. This CDR3 contains 15 residues. Looked up from germline, CDR1 is GTSNPN and CDR2 is SVGIG (reference sequence). With 2 bases removed from V and 10 bases from J, the gap between germline ends came to 18 bases. This CDR3 reads CAWSLRPDGNSPLHF. The CDR3 DNA is TGTGCCTGGAGTCTACGCCCAGATGGAAACTCACCCCTCCACTTT.

This clone turned up a few times. V usage is TRBV6-5 and J usage is TRBJ1-2; unclear D gene. V lost 0 bases to trimming and J lost 2 bases, with 10 bases between them. The germline CDR1 and CDR2 sequences are MNHEY and SVGAGI. This CDR3 comprises 15 residues. The CDR3 loop is CASSYSAKGNYGYTF. The CDR3 coding sequence is TGTGCCAGCAGTTACTCTGCGAAAGGGAACTATGGCTACACCTTC.

This clone was seen a few times. V gene TRBV19 combines with J gene TRBJ1-1; 7 bases are a match to TRBD1. Trimming cost V 1 base and J 5 bases; bases outside gene matches: 4. The CDR3 is 14 amino acids. Looked up from germline, CDR1 is LNHDA and CDR2 is SQIVND (reference sequence). CDR3 in DNA: TGTGCCAGTAGTATAGCAGGGGGAAGGACTGAAGCTTTCTTT. It translates to CASSIAGGRTEAFF.

V usage is TRBV28 and J usage is TRBJ1-1; 8 nucleotides match TRBD1. V lost 5 bases, J lost 0 bases, and 5 bases stayed unmatched. CDR1 and CDR2 (germline): MDHEN, SYDVKM. The CDR3 is 15 residues long. The CDR3 nucleotides read TGTGCCAGCAGTCTGTGGACAGGGTTGAACACTGAAGCTTTCTTT. It translates to CASSLWTGLNTEAFF.

This chain links TRBV6-5 with TRBJ2-1; 9 positions agree with TRBD2. After removal of 2 bases from V and 5 bases from J, the junction contained 4 bases not matched to a gene. The length of the CDR3 is 15 residues. The germline gives CDR1 MNHEY, CDR2 SVGAGI. The CDR3 DNA reads TGTGCCAGCAGTTACGAGGGACTAGCCAACAATGAGCAGTTCTTC. Amino acid sequence: CASSYEGLANNEQFF.

The V and J genes are TRBV18 and TRBJ2-5; D unresolved. Germline-derived CDR1 and CDR2 are KGHSH and LQKENI. This CDR3 is 15 amino acids long. The V gene lost 3 bases and the J gene lost 2 bases, with 13 bases spanning the gap. CDR3 protein: CASSPSPIPQETQYF. As DNA, the CDR3 is TGTGCCAGCTCACCCTCACCGATCCCTCAAGAGACCCAGTACTTC.

About this clone itself: The sample carries other DNA sequences with the same CDR3. The gene calls are TRBV30 and TRBJ1-5; TRBD1 agrees at 8 bases. CDR1 GTSNPN and CDR2 SVGIG come from the germline V gene (reference sequence). The CDR3 sequence is 15 residues long. V gave up 0 bases and J gave up 2 bases; unmatched junction bases: 3. The CDR3 region is CAWSVQQGGNQPQHF. As DNA, the CDR3 is TGTGCCTGGAGTGTACAACAGGGGGGCAATCAGCCCCAGCATTTT.